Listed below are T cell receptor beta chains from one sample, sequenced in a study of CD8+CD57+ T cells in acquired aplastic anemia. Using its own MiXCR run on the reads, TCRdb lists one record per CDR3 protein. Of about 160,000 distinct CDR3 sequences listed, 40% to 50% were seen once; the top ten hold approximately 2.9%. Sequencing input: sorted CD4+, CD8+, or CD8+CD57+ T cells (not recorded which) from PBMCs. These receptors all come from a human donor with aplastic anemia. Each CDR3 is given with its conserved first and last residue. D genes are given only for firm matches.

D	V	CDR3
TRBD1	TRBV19	CASSPRDRGYGYTF
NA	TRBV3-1	CASSSLDRNQPQHF
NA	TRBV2	CASSDSRPNQPQHF
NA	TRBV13	CASSSRQGKRPEAFF
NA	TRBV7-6	CASSLTTNTEAFF
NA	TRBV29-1	CSVSRIMNTEAFF
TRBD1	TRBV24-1	CATSDPKTGTTEAFF
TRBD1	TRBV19	CASGDRTYNSPLHF
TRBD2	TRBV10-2	CASRAGDSYNEQFF
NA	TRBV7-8	CASSLGRGQPQHF
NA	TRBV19	CASTNPAGQPEKGLFF
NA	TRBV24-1	CATSMGRDNSPLHF
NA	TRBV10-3	CAISETRSLGTDTQYF
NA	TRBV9	CASSPQGGDTEAFF
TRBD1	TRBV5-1	CASSLARQGDQPQHF
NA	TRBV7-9	CASSSGGYYEQYF
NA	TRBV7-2	CASSLAGGLADTQYF
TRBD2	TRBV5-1	CASSEGTSGNEQFF
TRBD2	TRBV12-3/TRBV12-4	CASRTSGYYEQYF
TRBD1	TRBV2	CASSPGTGNTEAFF
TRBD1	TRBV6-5	CASLGQRAAEAFF
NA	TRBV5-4	CASSSGLDKETQYF